The source of this TCR beta chain is a study of T-cell memory formation after mild COVID-19. TCRdb reprocessed the 5' RACE reads via MiXCR and lists one record per CDR3 protein. The table shows 300,000 to 350,000 distinct CDR3 sequences, with 13% occurring only once. Trimming took 8 bases from V and 4 from J, leaving 8 bases between them. The CDR3 is made up of 11 amino acids. Germline V gene sequence: CDR1 ENHRY, CDR2 SYGVKD. The rearrangement uses TRBV10-3 and TRBJ1-2; D not resolved. The sample comprised PBMCs or a T cell subset sorted from them (not recorded which). This receptor was taken from a man aged 18 to 29 who had mild COVID-19 (a few samples of this study predate the infection). Cell type and time point are not known. As DNA, the CDR3 is TGTGCCATCGGGCAGGCCTATGGCTACACCTTC. Translated, it gives CAIGQAYGYTF.